This T cell receptor beta chain was found in a study of cytomegalovirus exposure and HLA in healthy donors. Study at large: Findings of an earlier analysis included some 120 million unique TCR beta sequences from some 200 million T cells.

Study conclusions and caveats: In a later analysis, at a false discovery rate of 0.05, approximately 18,000 TCR beta sequences were associated with HLA alleles.

The V gene end was trimmed by 3 bases and the J gene end by 12 bases; junction bases not matched to a gene: 9. Germline V gives CDR1 MNHEY, CDR2 SMNVEV (reference sequence). This CDR3 spans 13 amino acids. Concerning this clone: No antigen is known for it.

It was with 60 Vbeta and 13 Jbeta primers that the PCR ran. Produced via immunoSEQ multiplex PCR; TCRdb's table is partial and in-frame only. The repertoire consists of about 150,000 clones, with 82% occurring once and the leading ten covering about 7.5%. What was sequenced was PBMCs. The clonotype comes from a woman aged 45-65 years in good health and CMV-seropositive. The rearrangement uses TRBV27 and TRBJ1-1; 8 nucleotides line up with TRBD1. The CDR3 DNA is TGTGCCAGCAGTTTCTCGGACAGGGTCGAGACTTTCTTT. It encodes CASSFSDRVETFF.